The clone carrying this T cell receptor beta chain was detected a few times. V was trimmed by 1 base and J by 1 base, leaving 14 bases between them. CDR3 size: 17 residues. Germline V lookup: CDR1 MGHRA, CDR2 YSYEKL. The sample comes from a study of T cells in Graves' hyperthyroidism and ophthalmopathy. TCR beta CDR3 regions were amplified from RNA transcripts. An initial round of RT-PCR targeting the TCR CDR3 relied on the HTBI primer set. TCRdb redid the calling of the multiplex PCR reads with MiXCR, one entry per CDR3 protein. The sample has 200,000 to 250,000 distinct CDR3 sequences, roughly a sixth seen once; the top ten hold approximately 50%.

Specimen: blood. The TCR sequence derives from a man aged 45-65 years with Graves' hyperthyroidism. The chain employs TRBV4-1 and TRBJ2-1; D gene unclear. The CDR3 DNA sequence: TGCGCCAGCAGCCAAGTACGGCGGATCCGATCCTACAATGAGCAGTTCTTC. Its translation: CASSQVRRIRSYNEQFF.